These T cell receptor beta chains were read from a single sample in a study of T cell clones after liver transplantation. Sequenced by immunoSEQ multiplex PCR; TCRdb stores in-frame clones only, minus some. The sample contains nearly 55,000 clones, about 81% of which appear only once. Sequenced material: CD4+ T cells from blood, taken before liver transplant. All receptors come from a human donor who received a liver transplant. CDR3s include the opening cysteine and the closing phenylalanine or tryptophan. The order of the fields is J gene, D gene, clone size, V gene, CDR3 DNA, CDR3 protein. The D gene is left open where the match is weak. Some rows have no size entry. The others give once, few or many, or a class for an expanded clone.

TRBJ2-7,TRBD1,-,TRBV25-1,TGTGCCAGCAGGGGACAGCCTTACGAGCAGTACTTC,CASRGQPYEQYF
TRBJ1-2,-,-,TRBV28,TGTGCCAGCAGTCTCTCGACCGAGAACCATGGCTACACCTTC,CASSLSTENHGYTF
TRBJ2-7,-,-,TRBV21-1,TGTGCCAGCAGCAAGCGGGACAGCGGCTACGAGCAGTACTTC,CASSKRDSGYEQYF
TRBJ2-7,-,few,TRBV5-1,TGCGCCAGCAGCTTGGGTGGGCAACCTGGGAACGAGCAGTACTTC,CASSLGGQPGNEQYF
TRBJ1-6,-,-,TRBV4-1,TGCGCCAGCAGCCAAGCTAGAGAGGGGCTCCGGGCACCCCTCCACTTT,CASSQAREGLRAPLHF
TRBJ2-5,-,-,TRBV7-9,TGTGCCAGCAGCCTAGATGGGGACGCAGAGACCCAGTACTTC,CASSLDGDAETQYF
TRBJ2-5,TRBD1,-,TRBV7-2,TGTGCCAGCAGCTTTATCAGGGGGCAAGAGACCCAGTACTTC,CASSFIRGQETQYF
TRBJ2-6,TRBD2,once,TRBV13,TGTGCCAGCAGCTTAGTTCGGGCGGGGGTGTTCTCTGGGGCCAACGTCCTGACTTTC,CASSLVRAGVFSGANVLTF
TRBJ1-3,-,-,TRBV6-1,TGTGCCAGCAGGACCGTGGTTGGAGCTGGAAACACCATATATTTT,CASRTVVGAGNTIYF
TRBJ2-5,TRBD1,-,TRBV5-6,TGTGCCAGCAGCTTGGGAGGACAGGGGGCTAGGGAGACCCAGTACTTC,CASSLGGQGARETQYF
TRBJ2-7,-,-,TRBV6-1,TGTGCCAGCTCCCCGGCCTACGAGCAGTACTTC,CASSPAYEQYF
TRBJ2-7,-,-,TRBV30,TGTGCCTGGAGTGTCCTGAGATCCTACGAGCAGTACTTC,CAWSVLRSYEQYF
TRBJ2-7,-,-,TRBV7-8,TGTGCCAGCAGCTTAGGTCACGGGACCTACGAGCAGTACTTC,CASSLGHGTYEQYF
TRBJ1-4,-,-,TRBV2,TGTGCCAGCAGAATTAACAGGGTGGCTAATGAAAAACTGTTTTTT,CASRINRVANEKLFF
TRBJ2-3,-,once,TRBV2,TGTGCCAGCAGTTTCAGTAGGGGGGGCACAGATACGCAGTATTTT,CASSFSRGGTDTQYF
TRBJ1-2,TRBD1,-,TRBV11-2,TGTGCCAGCAGCTTGACATTGGGACAGGAGTATGGCTACACCTTC,CASSLTLGQEYGYTF
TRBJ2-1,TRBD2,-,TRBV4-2,TGTGCCAGCAGCCCCCCTAGCGGGCTCTACAATGAGCAGTTCTTC,CASSPPSGLYNEQFF
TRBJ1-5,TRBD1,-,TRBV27,TGTGCCAGCAGTTTGGGACAGGCTAGCAATCAGCCCCAGCATTTT,CASSLGQASNQPQHF
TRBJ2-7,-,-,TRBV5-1,TGCGCCAGCAGCTTGGCACCGGGACCGACCTACGAGCAGTACTTC,CASSLAPGPTYEQYF
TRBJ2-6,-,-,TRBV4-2,TGTGCCAGCAGCCAAAGCCCAGGTATTAGCTCTGGGGCCAACGTCCTGACTTTC,CASSQSPGISSGANVLTF
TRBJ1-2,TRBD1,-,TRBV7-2,TGTGCCAGCAGCTTAATGGGACAGGGGCCTAACTATGGCTACACCTTC,CASSLMGQGPNYGYTF
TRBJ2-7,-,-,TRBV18,TGTGCCAGCTCACCACCGTCCGGGTACGAGCAGTACTTC,CASSPPSGYEQYF
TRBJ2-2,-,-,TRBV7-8,TGTGCCAGCAGCTTAGCAGTTACTCTTGCCGGGGAGCTGTTTTTT,CASSLAVTLAGELFF
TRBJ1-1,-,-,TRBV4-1,TGCGCCAGCAGCGCAAGCTGGGGGAACACTGAAGCTTTCTTT,CASSASWGNTEAFF
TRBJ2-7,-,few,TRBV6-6,TGTGCCAGCCGAGACAGGTACGAGCAGTACTTC,CASRDRYEQYF
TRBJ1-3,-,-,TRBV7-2,TGTGCCAGCAGCCCTAGGGGCGGAGGCTCTGGAAACACCATATATTTT,CASSPRGGGSGNTIYF
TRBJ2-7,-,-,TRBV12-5,TGTGCTAGTGGTTTCCTCTCGATCCGCACGGCCTACGAGCAGTACTTC,CASGFLSIRTAYEQYF
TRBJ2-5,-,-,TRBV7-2,TGTGCCAGCAGCCCATCTCCATTCGGGTTCGAGACCCAGTACTTC,CASSPSPFGFETQYF
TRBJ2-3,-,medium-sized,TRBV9,TGTGCCAGCAGCCCTAGGGGGGTAGGTACAGATACGCAGTATTTT,CASSPRGVGTDTQYF
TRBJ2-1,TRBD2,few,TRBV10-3,TGTGCCATCACCCCGGGGGGTAGCGGGAGGAGTGAGCAGTTCTTC,CAITPGGSGRSEQFF
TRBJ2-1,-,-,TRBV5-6,TGTGCCAGCAGCTTGGAGTTCATAGGAGGCAATGAGCAGTTCTTC,CASSLEFIGGNEQFF
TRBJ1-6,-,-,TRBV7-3,TGTGCCAGCAGCTTAACTCAGGGGTCACCCCTCCACTTT,CASSLTQGSPLHF
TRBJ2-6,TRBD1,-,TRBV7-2,TGTGCCAGCAGCTTAAGAGGGGGCAATGTTGGGGCCAACGTCCTGACTTTC,CASSLRGGNVGANVLTF
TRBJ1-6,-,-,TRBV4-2,TGTGCCAGCAGGTTGGGGAGAGATAATTCACCCCTCCACTTT,CASRLGRDNSPLHF
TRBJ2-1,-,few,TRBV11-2,TGTGCCAGCAGCTCCCAGGGTGGGTACAATGAGCAGTTCTTC,CASSSQGGYNEQFF
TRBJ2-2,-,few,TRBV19,TGTGCCAGTAGTATCAGGGGACAGAACACCGGGGAGCTGTTTTTT,CASSIRGQNTGELFF
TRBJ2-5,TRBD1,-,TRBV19,TGTGCCAGTATGGAACCGGGACAGGGTCGAAAAGAGACCCAGTACTTC,CASMEPGQGRKETQYF
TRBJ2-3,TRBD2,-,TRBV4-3,TGCGCCAGCAGCCAAGACCTAGCGGGGGCAACAGATACGCAGTATTTT,CASSQDLAGATDTQYF
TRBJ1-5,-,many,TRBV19,TGTGCCAGTAGTATAATCGGGAGGGGCAATCAGCCCCAGCATTTT,CASSIIGRGNQPQHF
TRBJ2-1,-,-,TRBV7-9,TGTGCCAGCAGCTTGGACAGATCCTACAATGAGCAGTTCTTC,CASSLDRSYNEQFF
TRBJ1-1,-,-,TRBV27,TGTGCCAGCAGTTTGCAGGGACATTTGAACACTGAAGCTTTCTTT,CASSLQGHLNTEAFF
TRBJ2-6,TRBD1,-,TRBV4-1,TGCGCCAGCAGCCAGGGACAGGGGGAGGCTGGGGCCAACGTCCTGACTTTC,CASSQGQGEAGANVLTF